The sequence of this T cell receptor beta chain was determined in a study of T cells after yellow fever vaccination. Synthesis of TCR cDNA relied on 5'RACE template switching, which attached a universal primer site and UMIs. Each CDR3 protein is one row after TCRdb ran MiXCR on the 5' RACE reads. The sample consists of roughly 120,000 distinct CDR3 sequences, around 7.4% of them appearing once. This clonotype was seen repeatedly, ten times or more. The receptor was derived from a man aged 18-30 years who received the YFV17D yellow fever vaccine. Sequenced material: CD4+ T cells sorted from PBMCs, taken approximately 11 days after the first yellow fever vaccination.

The CDR3 protein is CASSFGVSYGYTF. For the CDR3, the DNA is TGTGCCAGCAGTTTTGGGGTCTCCTATGGCTACACCTTC. The V and J genes are TRBV12-3 or TRBV12-4 and TRBJ1-2; D is undetermined. The CDR3 runs to 13 residues. V lost 3 bases and J lost 4, with 9 bases in between.